A selection of T cell receptor beta chains follows, all from one sample in a study of beta chain features in type 1 diabetes. Sequencing was performed with immunoSEQ multiplex PCR; in TCRdb, only in-frame clones are kept and a portion is missing. The sample yields some 640,000 clones, over 13% seen once. The material sequenced was naive CD4+ T cells from blood. These receptors were collected from a man younger than 30 with type 1 diabetes. Both conserved end residues are part of each CDR3. The order of the fields is D gene, J gene, V gene, clone size, CDR3 DNA, CDR3 protein. A D gene is named only where the DNA matches it firmly. Only some rows state a clone size, as once, few, many or a class for expanded clones.

d_gene: .; j_gene: TRBJ1-3; v_gene: TRBV30; abundance: .; CDR3nt: TGTGCCTGGAGCAGGTTTTCTGGAAACACCATATATTTT; CDR3aa: CAWSRFSGNTIYF
d_gene: .; j_gene: TRBJ2-3; v_gene: TRBV7-9; abundance: few; CDR3nt: TGTGCCAGCAGCCCTGCGCAGAGCACAGATACGCAGTATTTT; CDR3aa: CASSPAQSTDTQYF
d_gene: TRBD2; j_gene: TRBJ2-1; v_gene: TRBV5-1; abundance: .; CDR3nt: TGCGCCAGCAGCTTGAGTGGACTAGCGGGGGACAATGAGCAGTTCTTC; CDR3aa: CASSLSGLAGDNEQFF
d_gene: .; j_gene: TRBJ2-3; v_gene: TRBV2; abundance: few; CDR3nt: TGTGCCAGCAGTGAAGTGTCTGGGACGCAGTATTTT; CDR3aa: CASSEVSGTQYF
d_gene: .; j_gene: TRBJ1-2; v_gene: TRBV30; abundance: few; CDR3nt: TGTGCCTGGACACAGGGTGATCGTAACTATGGCTACACCTTC; CDR3aa: CAWTQGDRNYGYTF
d_gene: .; j_gene: TRBJ2-4; v_gene: TRBV5-6; abundance: .; CDR3nt: TGTGCCAGCAGCCCCGACCAAAACATTCAGTACTTC; CDR3aa: CASSPDQNIQYF
d_gene: .; j_gene: TRBJ1-1; v_gene: TRBV9; abundance: .; CDR3nt: TGTGCCAGCAGCTTGTCGGATGGCACTGAAGCTTTCTTT; CDR3aa: CASSLSDGTEAFF
d_gene: TRBD2; j_gene: TRBJ2-7; v_gene: TRBV28; abundance: few; CDR3nt: TGTGCCAGCAGTTCAGTAATGGGACTAGCGGGAGAGGAGCAGTACTTC; CDR3aa: CASSSVMGLAGEEQYF
d_gene: .; j_gene: TRBJ2-3; v_gene: TRBV27; abundance: .; CDR3nt: TGTGCCAGCAGTTCGAAACCCCCCGGGGGTGGCCGCACAGATACGCAGTATTTT; CDR3aa: CASSSKPPGGGRTDTQYF
d_gene: TRBD1; j_gene: TRBJ1-1; v_gene: TRBV2; abundance: few; CDR3nt: TGTGCCAGCAGCCCGACAGGGATTGACACTGAAGCTTTCTTT; CDR3aa: CASSPTGIDTEAFF
d_gene: .; j_gene: TRBJ1-4; v_gene: TRBV4-2; abundance: few; CDR3nt: TGTGCCAGCAGCGCATTTACGACAGGTGAAGAAAAACTGTTTTTT; CDR3aa: CASSAFTTGEEKLFF
d_gene: .; j_gene: TRBJ2-1; v_gene: TRBV6-5; abundance: .; CDR3nt: TGTGCCAGCCATTCAGGACAGAACTACAATGAGCAGTTCTTC; CDR3aa: CASHSGQNYNEQFF
d_gene: .; j_gene: TRBJ2-3; v_gene: TRBV4-2; abundance: few; CDR3nt: TGTGCCAGCAGCCAGACTGTAACCACAGATACGCAGTATTTT; CDR3aa: CASSQTVTTDTQYF
d_gene: TRBD1; j_gene: TRBJ2-7; v_gene: TRBV28; abundance: .; CDR3nt: TGTGCCAGCACCCTCCCGGGACAGGAGACCTACGAGCAGTACTTC; CDR3aa: CASTLPGQETYEQYF
d_gene: TRBD2; j_gene: TRBJ2-7; v_gene: TRBV15; abundance: .; CDR3nt: TGTGCCACCAGCAGGCAGGGAGGGAGGCCCTACGAGCAGTACTTC; CDR3aa: CATSRQGGRPYEQYF
d_gene: TRBD1; j_gene: TRBJ2-7; v_gene: TRBV30; abundance: .; CDR3nt: TGTGCCTGGAGCCAGACAGGGGGCGCTGGGCAGTACTTC; CDR3aa: CAWSQTGGAGQYF
d_gene: TRBD1; j_gene: TRBJ2-1; v_gene: TRBV18; abundance: few; CDR3nt: TGTGCCAGCTCCTCGGGACAGGCCCACTACAATGAGCAGTTCTTC; CDR3aa: CASSSGQAHYNEQFF
d_gene: .; j_gene: TRBJ2-1; v_gene: TRBV30; abundance: .; CDR3nt: TGTGCCTGGAGTGTGAGCCTTAGCTCCTACAATGAGCAGTTCTTC; CDR3aa: CAWSVSLSSYNEQFF
d_gene: TRBD1; j_gene: TRBJ2-2; v_gene: TRBV18; abundance: .; CDR3nt: TGTGCCAGCTCACCCGGGACAGGGAAGGACACCGGGGAGCTGTTTTTT; CDR3aa: CASSPGTGKDTGELFF
d_gene: TRBD2; j_gene: TRBJ2-1; v_gene: TRBV4-2; abundance: .; CDR3nt: TGTGCCAGCAGCCAAGAATCTGTAGCGGGGGGGCGCACTGAGCAGTTCTTC; CDR3aa: CASSQESVAGGRTEQFF
d_gene: TRBD2; j_gene: TRBJ2-3; v_gene: TRBV6-5; abundance: .; CDR3nt: TGTGCCAGCAGTTCATCGGGACTAGGGACCACAGATACGCAGTATTTT; CDR3aa: CASSSSGLGTTDTQYF
d_gene: TRBD1; j_gene: TRBJ1-1; v_gene: TRBV18; abundance: few; CDR3nt: TGTGCCAGCTCACCACCGGGACAGGGAGGAACTGAAGCTTTCTTT; CDR3aa: CASSPPGQGGTEAFF
d_gene: .; j_gene: TRBJ1-4; v_gene: TRBV30; abundance: .; CDR3nt: TGTGCCTGGACCCCCCCCCTGTGGGGTGAAAAACTGTTTTTT; CDR3aa: CAWTPPLWGEKLFF
d_gene: TRBD1; j_gene: TRBJ2-3; v_gene: TRBV9; abundance: few; CDR3nt: TGTGCCAGCAGCGTAGCCAGGGGGCGCGCAGATACGCAGTATTTT; CDR3aa: CASSVARGRADTQYF
d_gene: .; j_gene: TRBJ1-1; v_gene: TRBV9; abundance: few; CDR3nt: TGTGCCAGCGGGGCAGCGTCGAACACTGAAGCTTTCTTT; CDR3aa: CASGAASNTEAFF
d_gene: .; j_gene: TRBJ1-5; v_gene: TRBV2; abundance: .; CDR3nt: TGTGCCAGCAGTGGCCCTCAGGGGCAGCCCCAGCATTTT; CDR3aa: CASSGPQGQPQHF
d_gene: .; j_gene: TRBJ2-1; v_gene: TRBV9; abundance: few; CDR3nt: TGTGCCAGCAGCGATAAATCGGCTGGGACAAAGGAGCAGTTCTTC; CDR3aa: CASSDKSAGTKEQFF
d_gene: .; j_gene: TRBJ1-5; v_gene: TRBV7-9; abundance: .; CDR3nt: TGTGCCAGCACCTCCATAAATCAGCCCCAGCATTTT; CDR3aa: CASTSINQPQHF
d_gene: .; j_gene: TRBJ2-6; v_gene: TRBV13; abundance: .; CDR3nt: TGTGCCAGCAGCGCCCGGAGGGGGGCCAACGTCCTGACTTTC; CDR3aa: CASSARRGANVLTF
d_gene: TRBD1; j_gene: TRBJ1-6; v_gene: TRBV10-3; abundance: few; CDR3nt: TGTGCCATCAGTGAGCCAAGGGGGACAGAACTCCACTTT; CDR3aa: CAISEPRGTELHF
d_gene: .; j_gene: TRBJ1-6; v_gene: TRBV30; abundance: .; CDR3nt: TGTGCCTGGAGTGTAACCCATAATTCACCCCTCCACTTT; CDR3aa: CAWSVTHNSPLHF
d_gene: TRBD1; j_gene: TRBJ2-3; v_gene: TRBV2; abundance: few; CDR3nt: TGTGCCAGCAGTGAAGGACAGGGGACAGATACGCAGTATTTT; CDR3aa: CASSEGQGTDTQYF
d_gene: TRBD2; j_gene: TRBJ2-3; v_gene: TRBV5-4; abundance: .; CDR3nt: TGTGCCAGCAGCTCTAGCGGGAGCACAGATACGCAGTATTTT; CDR3aa: CASSSSGSTDTQYF
d_gene: TRBD1; j_gene: TRBJ1-5; v_gene: TRBV7-2; abundance: .; CDR3nt: TGTGCCAGCAGCTTGGACCGGGACAGTCCGCGACAGCCCCAGCATTTT; CDR3aa: CASSLDRDSPRQPQHF
d_gene: .; j_gene: TRBJ1-6; v_gene: TRBV7-3; abundance: .; CDR3nt: TGTGCCAGCAGTCAACAGCATTACAATTCACCCCTCCACTTT; CDR3aa: CASSQQHYNSPLHF
d_gene: TRBD2; j_gene: TRBJ2-3; v_gene: TRBV6-6; abundance: .; CDR3nt: TGTGCCAGCAGTTACAGCGGGGGGGCCAATACGCAGTATTTT; CDR3aa: CASSYSGGANTQYF
d_gene: TRBD2; j_gene: TRBJ2-5; v_gene: TRBV7-2; abundance: .; CDR3nt: TGTGCCAGCAGCCCCCCGGGGGGGGCGAGGGAGACCCAGTACTTC; CDR3aa: CASSPPGGARETQYF